Each of the 15 T cell receptor beta chains below was sequenced from the same sample in a study of early T cells in non-severe SARS-CoV-2 infection. TCRdb reprocessed the 5' RACE reads via MiXCR and lists one record per CDR3 protein. Of roughly 81,000 distinct CDR3 sequences in the sample, about 12% are singletons; the top ten hold under 3%. The sample taken for sequencing was whole blood. The source is an adult who was a healthcare worker with PCR-confirmed SARS-CoV-2 infection or an uninfected control (not recorded which).

This clonotype has only a few counts. This rearrangement joins TRBV5-1 to TRBJ2-1, with 11 positions matching TRBD2. V lost 3 bases and J lost 6; bases outside the gene matches: 5. CDR3 length: 15 residues. Germline lookup yields CDR1 SGHRS and CDR2 YFSETQ. CDR3 nucleotide sequence: TGCGCCAGCAGCTCATTAGCGGGAGGGTTCAATGAGCAGTTCTTC. Residues: CASSSLAGGFNEQFF. Drawing the rest from reference TRBV5-1 and TRBJ2-1, the complete variable domain is KAGVTQTPRYLIKTRGQQVTLSCSPISGHRSVSWYQQTPGQGLQFLFEYFSETQRNKGNFPGRFSGRQFSNSRSEMNVSTLELGDSALYLCASSSLAGGFNEQFFGPGTRLTVL.

There are a few counts of this clonotype. The CDR3 region is CASSSLGAGPGNIQYF. CDR3 in DNA: TGTGCCAGCAGCTCCCTAGGGGCAGGCCCCGGGAACATTCAGTACTTC. The gene calls are TRBV7-3 and TRBJ2-4, with D possibly matching TRBD1 (5 bases). This CDR3 contains 16 residues. Germline V gene sequence: CDR1 SGHTA, CDR2 FQGTGA. V was shortened by 4 bases and J by 7 bases, with 20 bases between the two germline ends.

CDR3 amino acids: CASSLDHEQYF. CDR3 nucleotide sequence: TGTGCCAGCAGCTTAGACCACGAGCAGTACTTC. The V gene is TRBV11-3, the J gene TRBJ2-7; D remains unclear. Germline-derived CDR1 and CDR2 are SGHNT and YENEEA. Trimming removed 0 bases from V and 5 bases from J, with 2 bases in between. The CDR3 has 11 residues.

There are a few counts of this clonotype. DNA for the CDR3: TGTGCCAGCAGCTTGACTCCGGGACTAGCGGGACTCCGAGGATGGGATACGCAGTATTTT. It encodes CASSLTPGLAGLRGWDTQYF. The rearrangement uses TRBV7-6 and TRBJ2-3; 13 bases match TRBD2. This CDR3 has 20 residues. Germline trimming cut 3 bases from V and 6 bases from J; bases unmatched to any gene: 18. The germline CDR1 and CDR2 sequences are SGHVS and FNYEAQ.

The V gene is TRBV7-2, the J gene TRBJ2-7; perhaps D is TRBD1 or TRBD2 (5 bases each). The V gene lost 0 bases and the J gene lost 0 bases, with 9 bases spanning the gap. The CDR3 totals 15 residues. Germline CDR1 SGHTA, CDR2 FQGNSA. CDR3 sequence reads: CASSLAGRFSYEQYF. The DNA for the CDR3 is TGTGCCAGCAGCTTAGCGGGACGGTTCTCCTACGAGCAGTACTTC.

This clonotype was picked up many times. This rearrangement joins TRBV29-1 to TRBJ2-3; 7 nucleotides align to TRBD2. Trimming removed 6 bases from V and 4 bases from J; junction bases left unmatched: 7. Looked up from germline, CDR1 is SQVTM and CDR2 is ANQGSEA. CDR3 length: 13 residues. CDR3 nucleotides: TGCAGCGTGGGTCTAGCGGCCCCAGATACGCAGTATTTT. Protein product: CSVGLAAPDTQYF.

The sample holds a few counts of this clonotype. This chain links TRBV29-1 with TRBJ2-7; TRBD2 matches at 8 bases. CDR1 and CDR2 from the germline V gene are SQVTM and ANQGSEA. V shed 3 bases and J 6 bases; nucleotides not matched to a gene: 4. The CDR3 length is 12 residues. CDR3 region: CSVEGLVSEQYF. The CDR3 DNA sequence: TGCAGCGTTGAGGGACTAGTGAGCGAGCAGTACTTC.

This clonotype turned up a few times. The J gene is TRBJ2-5, the V gene TRBV6-6, with 7 bases lining up with TRBD2. CDR1 is MNHNY, CDR2 SVGAGI, per germline (reference sequence). V shed 3 bases and J 3 bases; nucleotides not matched to a gene: 13. This CDR3 region has 17 residues. CDR3 sequence: CASSYGGRVRGEETQYF. The CDR3 DNA reads TGTGCCAGCAGTTATGGTGGAAGGGTTCGGGGGGAAGAGACCCAGTACTTC.

This clonotype turned up a few times. The J gene is TRBJ1-2, the V gene TRBV12-3 or TRBV12-4; D gene unclear. The length of the CDR3 is 14 residues. Trimming removed 3 bases from V and 0 bases from J, with 8 bases in between. CDR3 in amino acids: CASSFTSANYGYTF. The DNA of the CDR3 is TGTGCCAGCAGTTTCACTTCAGCTAACTATGGCTACACCTTC.

There are many counts of this clonotype. The chain combines TRBV27 with TRBJ1-2; maybe TRBD1 (5 bases). There are 15 residues in the CDR3. With 2 bases removed from V and 8 bases from J, the gap between germline ends came to 18 bases. Germline assignment: CDR1 MNHEY and CDR2 SMNVEV (reference sequence). The CDR3 bases are TGTGCCAGCAGTTTAACCCCTGGGGGAGGCAAGGGCTACACCTTC. This translates into CASSLTPGGGKGYTF.

Only one count was recorded for this clonotype. The junction and the germline gene differ at one end; a read error may be behind it. The V gene is TRBV2, the J gene TRBJ2-3; D tentatively fits TRBD1 or TRBD2 (5 bases each). CDR3 size: 17 residues. Germline CDR1 reads SNHLY; CDR2 reads FYNNEI. The CDR3 sequence: CACSVWGTLSGTDTQYF. CDR3 nucleotides: TGTGCCTGCAGTGTGTGGGGGACCCTCTCCGGCACAGATACGCAGTATTTT. Full variable domain (outside the CDR3, taken from reference TRBV2 and TRBJ2-3): EPEVTQTPSHQVTQMGQEVILRCVPISNHLYFYWYRQILGQKVEFLVSFYNNEISEKSEIFDDQFSVERPDGSNFTLKIRSTKLEDSAMYFCACSVWGTLSGTDTQYFGPGTRLTVL.

The gene calls are TRBV20-1 and TRBJ1-6, with a tentative D call TRBD1 (5 bases). This CDR3 has 13 residues. The V gene lost 6 bases and the J gene lost 8 bases, with 14 bases spanning the gap. Germline assignment: CDR1 DFQATT and CDR2 SNEGSKA (reference sequence). CDR3 sequence: CSAFGPGDSPLHF. CDR3 nucleotide sequence: TGCAGTGCGTTCGGCCCGGGGGATTCACCCCTCCACTTT.

This clonotype was counted ten times or more. An end of the junction differs from the germline gene, which may be a read error. The CDR3 DNA is TGTGCCATCAGAGAGGGGTCGCTTTTC. Translation: CAIREGSLF. The gene calls are TRBV28 and TRBJ2-5; TRBD1 or TRBD2 may be the D gene (5 bases each). The germline gives CDR1 MDHEN, CDR2 SYDVKM. The CDR3 totals 9 residues.

This clonotype was detected many times. The CDR3 is CASSSPGLAGNNEQFF. CDR3 coding DNA: TGTGCCAGTAGCTCACCGGGACTAGCGGGGAACAATGAGCAGTTCTTC. This chain joins TRBV19 and TRBJ2-1; 13 bases match TRBD2. Germline CDR1 LNHDA, CDR2 SQIVND (reference sequence). V lost 6 bases to trimming and J lost 5 bases; unmatched junction nucleotides: 7. This CDR3 spans 16 amino acids.

This clonotype was counted a few times. The CDR3 loop is CAWRGGAGNTIYF. In DNA, the CDR3 is TGTGCCTGGAGAGGAGGAGCTGGAAACACCATATATTTT. The chain combines TRBV30 with TRBJ1-3; D is uncertain. The CDR3 consists of 13 residues. Germline V lookup: CDR1 GTSNPN, CDR2 SVGIG (reference sequence). V lost 3 bases, J lost 2 bases, and 8 bases lay in between.